The 10 T cell receptor beta chains in this list originate from one sample, sequenced in a study of T cells after yellow fever vaccination (dated by TCRdb to the late 2010s). The library was obtained by 5' RACE. TCRdb shows the sequencer as Illumina NovaSeq 6000. TCRdb trimmed public reads at Q25 via fastp, called clones via MiXCR and kept in-frame beta chains. Each CDR3 protein appears once, grouped with its most common genes and DNA. For this sample there are about 26,000 distinct CDR3 sequences; 4.5% appear just once. Together, the top ten hold approximately 40% of the sample. Explained via the paper, the treatment or condition label denotes: live attenuated yellow fever vaccine strain. The sequencing here drew on PBMCs, either bulk or a sorted T-cell subset (CD4+, CD8+, memory, or dextramer-sorted; not recorded which), taken on the day of the yellow fever booster vaccination. Receptors originate from a man younger than 35 who received the YFV17D yellow fever vaccine.

This clonotype was recorded at least ten times. V gene TRBV11-2 combines with J gene TRBJ2-1, with D perhaps matching TRBD2 (5 bases). The CDR3 runs 13 residues. The germline CDR1 and CDR2 sequences are SGHAT and FQNNGV. V lost 5 bases and J 6 bases, leaving 11 bases between the germline ends. For the CDR3, the DNA is TGTGCCAGCAGCCTAACCGCGGGCAATGAGCAGTTCTTC. This codes for CASSLTAGNEQFF.

This clonotype has a count of ten or more. The chain has TRBV5-5 and TRBJ2-5, with TRBD2 identical over 9 bases. Germline V gene data show CDR1 as SGHKS and CDR2 as YYEKEE (reference sequence). There are 16 residues in the CDR3. V lost 3 bases to trimming and J lost 5 bases; unmatched junction nucleotides: 11. Written as DNA, the CDR3 is TGTGCCAGCAGCTCTACCGCCGGGACTAGCCGGGAGACCCAGTACTTC. Translation: CASSSTAGTSRETQYF.

The CDR3 loop reads CASSPQGDGYTF. Written as DNA, the CDR3 is TGTGCCAGCAGCCCCCAGGGTGACGGCTACACCTTC. The rearrangement links TRBV3-1 to TRBJ1-2; TRBD1 might be the D (5 bases). With 4 bases removed from V and 8 bases from J, the gap between germline ends came to 11 bases. Germline V gene lookup returns CDR1 LGHDT and CDR2 YNNKEL (reference sequence). This CDR3 comprises 12 residues.

This clonotype was recorded many times. The chain has TRBV12-3 or TRBV12-4 and TRBJ2-3, with 9 bases aligning to TRBD2. V lost 3 bases, J lost 6 bases, and 7 bases stayed unmatched. CDR3 size: 15 residues. DNA of the CDR3: TGTGCCAGCAGTTTGGGCGGGGGGGTTTCGGATACGCAGTATTTT. It encodes CASSLGGGVSDTQYF.

The chain uses TRBV7-2 and TRBJ2-1; TRBD2 aligns across 12 bases. The CDR3 spans 16 residues. Trimming at V came to 4 bases and at J to 12 bases, leaving 13 bases not matched to a gene. Germline loops: CDR1 SGHTA, CDR2 FQGNSA. The chain's CDR3 is CASSSSGGALVSGQFF. CDR3 bases: TGTGCCAGCAGCTCTAGCGGGGGGGCCCTTGTGAGCGGGCAGTTCTTC.

This clonotype was found many times. J is TRBJ2-2 and V is TRBV4-3; D gene unclear. This CDR3 is built from 13 residues. CDR1 and CDR2 from the germline V gene are LGHNA and YSLEER. V lost 0 bases, J lost 8 bases, and 7 bases lay in between. The CDR3 loop is CASSQEVPGELFF. The CDR3 bases are TGCGCCAGCAGCCAAGAGGTACCGGGGGAGCTGTTTTTT.

As for this clonotype: This may come from a read error, since a much larger clone is one base off. The chain joins TRBV7-6 to TRBJ2-7, with 7 bases aligning to TRBD1. The germline CDR1 and CDR2 sequences are SGHVS and FNYEAQ. The CDR3 has 14 amino acids. The CDR3 DNA sequence: TGTGCCAGCAGCCAGCCGGGACAGCCCTACGAGCAGCACTTC. This sequence encodes CASSQPGQPYEQHF. The full variable domain, its missing parts supplied by reference TRBV7-6 and TRBJ2-7, is GAGVSQSPRYKVTKRGQDVALRCDPISGHVSLYWYRQALGQGPEFLTYFNYEAQQDKSGLPNDRFSAERPEGSISTLTIQRTEQRDSAMYRCASSQPGQPYEQHFGPGTRLTVT.

This clonotype was picked up many times. The V call is TRBV18, the J call TRBJ1-5; D gene ambiguous. The CDR3 has 13 amino acids. Germline-derived CDR1 and CDR2 are KGHSH and LQKENI. Trimming shortened V by 3 bases and J by 6 bases, and 9 bases separated the two germline ends. The CDR3 reads CASSPGGGQPQHF. As DNA, the CDR3 is TGTGCCAGCTCACCGGGCGGCGGTCAGCCCCAGCATTTT.

This clonotype was counted many times. The chain combines TRBV6-2 or TRBV6-3 with TRBJ2-2; D uncertain. The CDR3 is made up of 14 amino acids. Germline CDR1 and CDR2: MNHEY and SVGEGT. V was clipped by 2 bases and J by 14 bases, with 18 bases between them. DNA of the CDR3: TGTGCCAGCAGTTACGGTCGGTTGGCATTTTCCCTGTTTTTT. It yields the protein CASSYGRLAFSLFF.

This clonotype was detected ten times or more. This chain connects TRBV5-1 to TRBJ2-1; 9 positions agree with TRBD2. With 0 bases clipped from V and 7 bases from J, the junction kept 8 bases outside the gene matches. This CDR3 has 16 amino acids. Germline V CDR1 and CDR2: SGHRS, YFSETQ. CDR3: CASSLVTAGGQNEQFF. As DNA, the CDR3 is TGCGCCAGCAGCTTGGTGACCGCGGGGGGGCAGAATGAGCAGTTCTTC.